Sequencing of this T cell receptor (delta chain) was carried out in a study of Vδ1+ human thymocytes. Whole-study findings and limits: In the thymus, TRG and TRD repertoires looked highly polyclonal with Gaussian CDR3 lengths.

Germline-derived CDR1 and CDR2 are TSWWSYY and QGS. The CDR3 is 17 residues long. J was trimmed by 3 bases and V by 1 base; bases with no gene match: 8. Extracted RNA was reverse transcribed into cDNA. CDR3 amplicons came from multiplex PCR with pooled V-gene forward and constant-region reverse primers. TCRdb fed the multiplex PCR reads into CATT to redo clone calling. The sample includes roughly 25,000 delta-chain clones, under 8.5% of them seen just once. This clone was seen more than once but under ten times. No antigen is known for it. This chain connects TRDV1 to TRDJ1, with TRDD3 matching over 10 bases. The receptor comes from a girl less than two years old who had congenital heart surgery. The sequenced sample consisted of Vdelta1+ gamma-delta thymocytes from the thymus. Subset of the sample: FACS-sorted CD3+ TCRalphabeta- TCRVdelta1+ TCRVdelta2- thymocytes. The CDR3 reads CALGEQFAGGYADKLIF. For the CDR3, the DNA is TGTGCTCTTGGGGAACAATTCGCCGGGGGATACGCCGATAAACTCATCTTT.